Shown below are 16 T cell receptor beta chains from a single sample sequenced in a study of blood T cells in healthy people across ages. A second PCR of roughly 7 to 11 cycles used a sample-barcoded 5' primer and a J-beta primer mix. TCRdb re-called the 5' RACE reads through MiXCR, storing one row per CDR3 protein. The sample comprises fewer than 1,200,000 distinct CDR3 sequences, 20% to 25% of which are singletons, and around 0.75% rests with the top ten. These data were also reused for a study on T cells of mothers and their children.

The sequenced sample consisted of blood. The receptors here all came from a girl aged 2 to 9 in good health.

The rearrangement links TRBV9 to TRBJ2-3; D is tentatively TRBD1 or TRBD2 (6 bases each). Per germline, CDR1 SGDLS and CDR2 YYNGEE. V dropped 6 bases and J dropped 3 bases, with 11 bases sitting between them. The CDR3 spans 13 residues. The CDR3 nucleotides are TGTGCCAGCAAGGGCGGGACAACAGATACGCAGTATTTT. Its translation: CASKGGTTDTQYF.

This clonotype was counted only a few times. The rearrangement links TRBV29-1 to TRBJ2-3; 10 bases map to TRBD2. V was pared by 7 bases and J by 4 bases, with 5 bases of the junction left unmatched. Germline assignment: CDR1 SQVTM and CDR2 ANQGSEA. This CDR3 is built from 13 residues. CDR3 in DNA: TGCAGCGGCCTCCTAGCGGGGGCAGATACGCAGTATTTT. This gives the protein CSGLLAGADTQYF.

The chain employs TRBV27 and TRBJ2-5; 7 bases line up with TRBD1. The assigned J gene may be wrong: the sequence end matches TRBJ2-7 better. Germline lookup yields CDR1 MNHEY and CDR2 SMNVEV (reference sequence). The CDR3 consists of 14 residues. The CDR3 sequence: CASSPTTGYYEQYF. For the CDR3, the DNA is TGTGCCAGCAGTCCCACGACAGGGTACTACGAGCAGTACTTC.

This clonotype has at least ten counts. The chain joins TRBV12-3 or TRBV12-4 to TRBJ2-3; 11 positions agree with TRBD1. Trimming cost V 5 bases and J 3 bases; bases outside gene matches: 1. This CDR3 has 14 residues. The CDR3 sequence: CASSRDRGTDTQYF. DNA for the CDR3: TGTGCCAGCAGTCGGGACAGGGGGACAGATACGCAGTATTTT.

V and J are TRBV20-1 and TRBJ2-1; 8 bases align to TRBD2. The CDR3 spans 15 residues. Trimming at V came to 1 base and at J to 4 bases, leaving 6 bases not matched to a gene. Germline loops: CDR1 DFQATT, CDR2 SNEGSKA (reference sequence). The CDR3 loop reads CSARGYSGEYNEQFF. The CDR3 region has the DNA TGCAGTGCTAGAGGGTATAGCGGGGAATACAATGAGCAGTTCTTC.

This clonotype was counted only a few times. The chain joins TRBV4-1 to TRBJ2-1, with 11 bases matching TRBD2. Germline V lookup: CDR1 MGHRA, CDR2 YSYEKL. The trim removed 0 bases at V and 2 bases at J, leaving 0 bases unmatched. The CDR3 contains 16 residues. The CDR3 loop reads CASSQETSGAYNEQFF. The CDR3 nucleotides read TGCGCCAGCAGCCAAGAGACTAGCGGGGCCTACAATGAGCAGTTCTTC.

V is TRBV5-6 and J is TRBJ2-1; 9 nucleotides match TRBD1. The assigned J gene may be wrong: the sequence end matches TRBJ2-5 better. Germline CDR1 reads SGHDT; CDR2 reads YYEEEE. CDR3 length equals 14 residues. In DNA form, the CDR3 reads TGTGCCAGCAGCTTTGGGACAGGGAGGGAGACCCAGTACTTC. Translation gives CASSFGTGRETQYF.

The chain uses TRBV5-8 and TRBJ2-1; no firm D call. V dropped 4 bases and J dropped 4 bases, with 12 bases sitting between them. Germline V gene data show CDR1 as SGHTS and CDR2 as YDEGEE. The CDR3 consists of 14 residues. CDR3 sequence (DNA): TGTGCCAGCAGCCACGACACGAAATACAATGAGCAGTTCTTC. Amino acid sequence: CASSHDTKYNEQFF.

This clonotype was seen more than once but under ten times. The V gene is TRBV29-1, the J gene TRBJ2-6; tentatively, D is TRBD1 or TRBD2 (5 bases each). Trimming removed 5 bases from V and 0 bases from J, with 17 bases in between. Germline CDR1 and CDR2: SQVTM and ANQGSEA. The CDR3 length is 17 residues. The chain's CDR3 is CSVSRDGENSGANVLTF. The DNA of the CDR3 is TGCAGCGTTTCCCGGGACGGAGAGAACTCTGGGGCCAACGTCCTGACTTTC.

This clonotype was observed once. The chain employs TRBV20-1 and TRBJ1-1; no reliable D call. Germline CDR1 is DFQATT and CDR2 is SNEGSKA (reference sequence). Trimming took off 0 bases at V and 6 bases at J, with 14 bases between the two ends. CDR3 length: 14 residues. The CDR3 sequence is CSARDHTDQSEAFF. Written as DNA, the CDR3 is TGCAGTGCTAGAGATCACACAGATCAATCTGAAGCTTTCTTT.

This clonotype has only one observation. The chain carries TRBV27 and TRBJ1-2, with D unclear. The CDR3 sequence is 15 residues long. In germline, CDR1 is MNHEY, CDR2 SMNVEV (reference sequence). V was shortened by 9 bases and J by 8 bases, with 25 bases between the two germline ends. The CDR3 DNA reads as TGTGCCAGTCGAAATACTCCGGGCAACCTCGCAGGCTACACCTTC. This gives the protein CASRNTPGNLAGYTF.

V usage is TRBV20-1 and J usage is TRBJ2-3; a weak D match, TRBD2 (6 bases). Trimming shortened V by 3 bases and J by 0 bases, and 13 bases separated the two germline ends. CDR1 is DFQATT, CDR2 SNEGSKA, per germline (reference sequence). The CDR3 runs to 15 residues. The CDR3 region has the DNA TGCAGTGCTAGTAACGTTCGGGGGAGCACAGATACGCAGTATTTT. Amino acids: CSASNVRGSTDTQYF.

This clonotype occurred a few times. CDR3 residues: CASSLPKTGENEKLFF. CDR3 coding DNA: TGTGCCAGCAGCTTACCCAAGACAGGGGAAAATGAAAAACTGTTTTTT. The chain carries TRBV7-9 and TRBJ1-4, with TRBD1 matching 8 bases. The germline CDR1 and CDR2 sequences are SEHNR and FQNEAQ (reference sequence). The CDR3 sequence is 16 residues long. Germline trimming cut 2 bases from V and 5 bases from J; bases unmatched to any gene: 7.

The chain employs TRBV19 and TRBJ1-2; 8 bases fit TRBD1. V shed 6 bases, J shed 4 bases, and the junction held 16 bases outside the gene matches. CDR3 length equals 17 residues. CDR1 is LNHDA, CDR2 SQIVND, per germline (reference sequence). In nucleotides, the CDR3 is TGTGCCAGTAGCCCTTGGGTTGGGACAGGAACCTTCTATGGCTACACCTTC. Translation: CASSPWVGTGTFYGYTF.

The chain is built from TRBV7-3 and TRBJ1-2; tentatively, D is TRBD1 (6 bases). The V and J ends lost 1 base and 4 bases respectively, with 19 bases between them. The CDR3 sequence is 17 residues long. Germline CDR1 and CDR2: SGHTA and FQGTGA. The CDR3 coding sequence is TGTGCCAGCAGCTTAATGTCATCGGGTTCAGGGGTCTATGGCTACACCTTC. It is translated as CASSLMSSGSGVYGYTF.

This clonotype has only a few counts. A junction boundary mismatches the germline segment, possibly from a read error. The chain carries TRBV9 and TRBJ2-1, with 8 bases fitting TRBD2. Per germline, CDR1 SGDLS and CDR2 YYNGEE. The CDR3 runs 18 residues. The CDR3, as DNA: TGTGCCAGCAGCGTCAATAAGGGGAACGGGGGGGCCTACAATGAGCGGTTCTTC. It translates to CASSVNKGNGGAYNERFF.